This T cell receptor (beta chain) was found in a study of T cell responses to AZD1222 COVID-19 vaccine. The study's findings and limits: It should be noted that donors were predominantly white British and more often female, and clonal diversity was possibly underestimated. Just 6 or 7 people given AZD1222 tested seropositive at baseline.

Trimming at V came to 3 bases and at J to 6 bases, leaving 15 bases not matched to a gene. The CDR3 totals 17 residues. The germline gives CDR1 LNHDA, CDR2 SQIVND (reference sequence). To note about this clone: Its cognate antigen is unknown.

The protocol was immunoSEQ multiplex PCR, while the TCRdb copy is restricted to in-frame clones and leaves out a portion. The sample carries around 84,000 clones, approximately 86% recorded once. Sequencing was performed on peripheral blood, taken on day 0 of MenACWY control vaccination. This TCR was recovered from an adult in good health. The J gene is TRBJ1-2, the V gene TRBV19; 8 bases are a match to TRBD1. The CDR3 sequence is CASSIAMTGDALNGYTF. The CDR3 DNA follows: TGTGCCAGTAGTATCGCCATGACAGGGGATGCACTGAATGGCTACACCTTC.